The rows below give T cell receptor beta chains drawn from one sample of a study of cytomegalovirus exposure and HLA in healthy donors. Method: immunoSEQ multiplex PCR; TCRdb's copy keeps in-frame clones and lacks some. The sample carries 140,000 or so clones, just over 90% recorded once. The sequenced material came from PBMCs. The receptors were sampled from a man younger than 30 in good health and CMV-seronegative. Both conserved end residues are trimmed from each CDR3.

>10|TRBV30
AWSRGTETQY
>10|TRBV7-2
ASSSRGTGIV
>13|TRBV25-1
ASSESGIYTDTQY
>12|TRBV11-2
ASSFRQGQETQY
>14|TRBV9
ASSPSRLGAGETQY
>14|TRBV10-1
ASPSGGETPYNEQF
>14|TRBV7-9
ASSRPAGTGAEGQY
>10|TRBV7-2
ASSFQGTGYT
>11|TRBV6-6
ASSVGRVNEQF
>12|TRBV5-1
ATESGRFPGELF
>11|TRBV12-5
ASGFPGEYGYT
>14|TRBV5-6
ASSDGTRNSGNTIY
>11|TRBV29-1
SVDPQGGVEQF
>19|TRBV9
ASSVAIAVGQTPTGTDTQY
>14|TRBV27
ASSLRSGSSGNTIY
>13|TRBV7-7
ASSSSTGSGETQY
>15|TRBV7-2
ASSLVAGGSGANVLT
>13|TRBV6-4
ASSESGGNTGELF
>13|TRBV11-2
ASSPRQGARGTQY
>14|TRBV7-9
ASSHRQGPSSYEQY
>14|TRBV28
ASSLPGLGQTAGYT
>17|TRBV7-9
ASSLRAGTGPSGANVLT
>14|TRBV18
ASSQLGTAENYGYT
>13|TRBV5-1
ASSLDGQGAAGYT
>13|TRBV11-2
ASNQNRGRRYGYT
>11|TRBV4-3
ASSQVALYGYT
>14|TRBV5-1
ASSSSRAGAGNEQF
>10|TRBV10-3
AIEDRGYGYT
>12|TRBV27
ASSKQGVNTEAF
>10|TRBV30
AWNLDSDEQF
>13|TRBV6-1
ASSAQGYSGNTIY
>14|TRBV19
ASSISRTGASNEQF
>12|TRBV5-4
ASSLYQGTGELF
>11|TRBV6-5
ASSYSRRDTQY
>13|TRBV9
ASSVEEAGANVLT
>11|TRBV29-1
SVDGDSPYEQY
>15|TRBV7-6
ASSPDVGGARTGELF
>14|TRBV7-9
ASSLFLRENQETQY
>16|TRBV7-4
ASSLPREEGWDPQPQH
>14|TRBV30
AWSAPPSGMRNEQF
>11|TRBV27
ASSLTSSYEQY
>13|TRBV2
ASGQGGISNQPQH
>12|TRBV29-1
SVYGRAGLNEQF
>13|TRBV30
ASSEGLVEGTEQF
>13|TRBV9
ASSGTSGSYNEQF
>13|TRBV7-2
ASSLETGSGGKLF
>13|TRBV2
ASSARGLGNGEQF
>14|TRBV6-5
ASSYRSGQPNTEAF
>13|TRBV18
ASSVELISTDTQY
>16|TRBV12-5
ASGRRSLGQSRANVLT
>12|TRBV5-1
ASSPDGPNQPQH
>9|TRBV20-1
SAPKQETQY
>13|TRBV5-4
ASSLGEDSNQPQH